The 32 T cell receptor beta chains below were found in one sample sequenced in a study of T cell changes during pregnancy in multiple sclerosis. Clones were read by immunoSEQ multiplex PCR, and TCRdb kept only the in-frame ones, dropping some. The data hold 45,000 to 50,000 clones, with roughly 92% observed a single time. The sample was peripheral blood, taken in the third trimester of pregnancy. The receptor set was obtained from a female donor with multiple sclerosis, enrolled in a pregnancy study.

The chain couples TRBV15 to TRBJ2-3; TRBD2 aligns across 8 bases. The CDR3 covers 18 residues. CDR1 and CDR2 (germline): LNHNV, YYDKDF (reference sequence). Germline trimming cut 0 bases from V and 5 bases from J; bases unmatched to any gene: 13. The CDR3 DNA reads as TGTGCCACCAGCAGAGATGGGACTAGTAGGTCCTCCAGAGATACGCAGTATTTT. Residues: CATSRDGTSRSSRDTQYF.

V usage is TRBV28 and J usage is TRBJ2-7, with a weak D call TRBD1 (6 bases). The length of the CDR3 is 12 residues. The V gene's germline CDR1 is MDHEN and CDR2 SYDVKM. The V and J ends lost 8 bases and 3 bases respectively, with 11 bases between them. This CDR3 is CASSRGVYEQYF. Here the CDR3 DNA reads TGTGCCAGCTCCAGGGGCGTCTACGAGCAGTACTTC.

The rearrangement joins TRBV10-3 to TRBJ2-7; 8 nucleotides line up with TRBD1. Losses at the gene ends were 6 bases for V and 3 bases for J; bases not matched to a gene: 1. The germline gives CDR1 ENHRY, CDR2 SYGVKD. The CDR3 runs 12 residues. CDR3 in DNA: TGTGCCATCAGGGGGACAGGCTACGAGCAGTACTTC. The encoded protein is CAIRGTGYEQYF.

The chain joins TRBV5-4 to TRBJ2-7; TRBD1 matches at 9 bases. This CDR3 spans 14 amino acids. Germline V lookup: CDR1 SGHNT, CDR2 YYREEE (reference sequence). V shed 4 bases and J 3 bases; nucleotides not matched to a gene: 5. CDR3 nucleotide sequence: TGTGCCAGCAGCCCGGGACAGGGCCACTACGAGCAGTACTTC. It encodes CASSPGQGHYEQYF.

The chain carries TRBV27 and TRBJ2-1, with D unresolved. The CDR3 extends over 14 amino acids. The ends were cut back, 2 bases at V and 1 base at J, with 6 bases in the middle. Germline V gene sequence: CDR1 MNHEY, CDR2 SMNVEV (reference sequence). CDR3 region: CASSLRGSYNEQFF. Written as DNA, the CDR3 is TGTGCCAGCAGTTTAAGAGGATCCTACAATGAGCAGTTCTTC.

The chain combines TRBV6-5 with TRBJ2-7; D unclear. The CDR3 covers 13 residues. V lost 4 bases and J 3 bases, leaving 10 bases between the germline ends. Germline V gene sequence: CDR1 MNHEY, CDR2 SVGAGI. The CDR3 here is CASSSFVGYEQYF. The CDR3 DNA follows: TGTGCCAGCAGTTCCTTCGTCGGCTACGAGCAGTACTTC.

This chain links TRBV6-6 with TRBJ1-5, with 8 bases that match TRBD1. Germline CDR1 reads MNHNY; CDR2 reads SVGAGI (reference sequence). CDR3 length: 14 residues. J was trimmed by 4 bases and V by 6 bases; bases with no gene match: 5. CDR3 nucleotides: TGTGCCAGCAGCCAGACAGGGGATAATCAGCCCCAGCATTTT. Translation gives CASSQTGDNQPQHF.

This chain's CDR3 is CASSEASPFRDRSSYGYTF. The CDR3 bases are TGTGCCAGCAGTGAAGCTTCCCCTTTCCGGGACAGGTCGTCCTATGGCTACACCTTC. This rearrangement joins TRBV2 to TRBJ1-2, with TRBD1 identical over 8 bases. V shed 0 bases, J shed 4 bases, and the junction held 16 bases outside the gene matches. This CDR3 comprises 19 residues. Per germline, CDR1 SNHLY and CDR2 FYNNEI.

CDR3 DNA: TGTGCCAGCAGGGACAGGGGGCGGATGAACACTGAAGCTTTCTTT. It is translated as CASRDRGRMNTEAFF. The V gene is TRBV27, the J gene TRBJ1-1; 11 nucleotides align to TRBD1. Unmatched junction bases numbered 3, after V lost 6 bases and J lost 0 bases. The CDR3 runs 15 residues. Per germline, CDR1 MNHEY and CDR2 SMNVEV (reference sequence).

The chain is built from TRBV28 and TRBJ2-3; 12 bases are a match to TRBD2. There are 15 residues in the CDR3. V shed 6 bases and J 7 bases; nucleotides not matched to a gene: 8. Germline assignment: CDR1 MDHEN and CDR2 SYDVKM. CDR3 coding DNA: TGTGCCAGCAGCACACAGACTAGCGGGAGTTATACGCAGTATTTT. It codes for CASSTQTSGSYTQYF.

This chain connects TRBV28 to TRBJ2-1; D not resolved. The germline V and J ends were trimmed by 5 bases and 2 bases, with 13 bases remaining between them. The CDR3 covers 15 residues. Per the germline V gene, CDR1 is MDHEN and CDR2 is SYDVKM. CDR3 DNA sequence: TGTGCCAGCAGTGCTCAGATTGGTACCTACAATGAGCAGTTCTTC. This codes for CASSAQIGTYNEQFF.

This clone was found once. The V gene is TRBV5-1, the J gene TRBJ1-1; D unclear. This CDR3 spans 14 amino acids. Germline V CDR1 and CDR2: SGHRS, YFSETQ. The ends were cut back, 0 bases at V and 0 bases at J, with 6 bases in the middle. CDR3 loop: CASSLVIMNTEAFF. CDR3 DNA sequence: TGCGCCAGCAGCTTGGTTATTATGAACACTGAAGCTTTCTTT.

The chain joins TRBV10-3 to TRBJ2-1, with D unclear. This CDR3 region has 13 residues. The V gene lost 0 bases and the J gene lost 5 bases, with 5 bases spanning the gap. The V gene's germline CDR1 is ENHRY and CDR2 SYGVKD. The CDR3 is CAISESTHNEQFF. The CDR3 bases are TGTGCCATCAGTGAGTCGACTCACAATGAGCAGTTCTTC.

The chain uses TRBV27 and TRBJ2-2; possible D gene TRBD2, 6 bases. Germline CDR1 reads MNHEY; CDR2 reads SMNVEV (reference sequence). Trimming shortened V by 5 bases and J by 4 bases, and 11 bases separated the two germline ends. The CDR3 covers 14 residues. In nucleotides, the CDR3 is TGTGCCAGCAGTCCGGACTACTTCACCGGGGAGCTGTTTTTT. Translating it yields CASSPDYFTGELFF.

The genes are TRBV19 and TRBJ2-7; 7 positions match TRBD2. Germline V lookup: CDR1 LNHDA, CDR2 SQIVND (reference sequence). After removal of 7 bases from V and 1 base from J, the junction contained 7 bases not matched to a gene. The CDR3 is made up of 14 amino acids. Here the CDR3 reads CASTRGSGSYEQYF. CDR3 DNA sequence: TGTGCCAGTACGAGAGGTAGCGGGTCCTACGAGCAGTACTTC.

The chain recombines TRBV5-4 with TRBJ1-1, with 8 positions matching TRBD1. The CDR3 has 14 amino acids. Germline V gene sequence: CDR1 SGHNT, CDR2 YYREEE (reference sequence). V was clipped by 5 bases and J by 4 bases; unmatched bases: 7. The CDR3: CASSRRGRLTEAFF. The DNA of the CDR3 is TGTGCCAGCAGTCGCAGGGGGCGGCTCACTGAAGCTTTCTTT.

The rearrangement joins TRBV5-4 to TRBJ2-3; maybe TRBD1 (7 bases). The V gene's germline CDR1 is SGHNT and CDR2 YYREEE (reference sequence). This CDR3 is 15 amino acids long. Trimming pared 4 bases from V and 3 bases from J, leaving 15 bases between. CDR3 nucleotides: TGTGCCAGCAGCACAGGAGGGGGCGGAACAGATACGCAGTATTTT. Translation: CASSTGGGGTDTQYF.

This chain connects TRBV4-2 to TRBJ1-3; possibly TRBD1 for D (5 bases). The V end lost 0 bases, the J end lost 2 bases, and 14 bases lay between the germline ends. Germline V CDR1 and CDR2: LGHNA, YNFKEQ. The CDR3 contains 17 residues. The CDR3 DNA reads TGTGCCAGCAGCCAAGATTTACAGGTCGGGCCTGGAAACACCATATATTTT. Its protein product is CASSQDLQVGPGNTIYF.

V gene TRBV30 combines with J gene TRBJ1-2, with 7 bases aligning to TRBD1. The germline gives CDR1 GTSNPN, CDR2 SVGIG (reference sequence). The V segment lost 5 bases and the J segment 5 bases; nucleotides outside the gene matches: 8. The CDR3 extends over 13 amino acids. The CDR3 DNA reads TGTGCCTGGTCAGGGACAGCTTTTTATGGCTACACCTTC. It yields the protein CAWSGTAFYGYTF.

V and J are TRBV5-1 and TRBJ2-2, with 13 bases that match TRBD2. After removal of 3 bases from V and 6 bases from J, the junction contained 5 bases not matched to a gene. This CDR3 is 16 amino acids long. The germline gives CDR1 SGHRS, CDR2 YFSETQ. This chain's CDR3 is CASSSGLAGVAGELFF. DNA for the CDR3: TGCGCCAGCAGCTCCGGACTAGCGGGAGTAGCCGGGGAGCTGTTTTTT.

J is TRBJ2-1 and V is TRBV7-2; D ambiguous. This CDR3 has 15 residues. V dropped 1 base and J dropped 0 bases, with 7 bases sitting between them. Germline V gene lookup returns CDR1 SGHTA and CDR2 FQGNSA. The CDR3 loop is CASSLDASSYNEQFF. The CDR3 DNA reads TGTGCCAGCAGCTTAGACGCGAGCTCCTACAATGAGCAGTTCTTC.

J is TRBJ2-7 and V is TRBV28; 8 nucleotides match TRBD2. CDR3 length: 15 amino acids. Germline CDR1 and CDR2: MDHEN and SYDVKM. J lost 3 bases, V lost 6 bases, and 10 bases had no gene match. The CDR3 DNA is TGTGCCAGCAGCCTCCTCCGGACTAGCTACTACGAGCAGTACTTC. It is translated as CASSLLRTSYYEQYF.

This chain connects TRBV28 to TRBJ2-1; TRBD1 aligns across 8 bases. This CDR3 has 14 amino acids. The V segment lost 5 bases and the J segment 8 bases; nucleotides outside the gene matches: 8. Germline lookup yields CDR1 MDHEN and CDR2 SYDVKM. In nucleotides, the CDR3 is TGTGCCAGCAGTCCAGGGGGCCTTGGTCATGAGCAGTTCTTC. Its translation is CASSPGGLGHEQFF.

The chain is built from TRBV28 and TRBJ2-7; TRBD2 agrees at 7 bases. V was clipped by 2 bases and J by 4 bases; unmatched bases: 5. CDR3 size: 14 residues. Germline-derived CDR1 and CDR2 are MDHEN and SYDVKM. CDR3: CASSLAGVKYEQYF. The CDR3 coding sequence is TGTGCCAGCAGTTTAGCGGGAGTAAAATACGAGCAGTACTTC.

V is TRBV11-3 and J is TRBJ2-1; D is possibly TRBD2 (6 bases). V dropped 1 base and J dropped 2 bases, with 15 bases sitting between them. Looked up from germline, CDR1 is SGHNT and CDR2 is YENEEA. The CDR3 covers 17 residues. The DNA of the CDR3 is TGTGCCAGCAGCTTAGGGGTGGCGGGAACAACCTACAATGAGCAGTTCTTC. This sequence encodes CASSLGVAGTTYNEQFF.

The gene calls are TRBV7-9 and TRBJ2-3; TRBD1 aligns across 8 bases. V shed 4 bases and J 4 bases; nucleotides not matched to a gene: 4. The CDR3 has 14 amino acids. Germline CDR1 is SEHNR and CDR2 is FQNEAQ (reference sequence). CDR3 DNA sequence: TGTGCCAGCAGCTCACGGACAGGGTCAGATACGCAGTATTTT. Translating it yields CASSSRTGSDTQYF.

V and J are TRBV7-9 and TRBJ2-3; D call uncertain. Trimming shortened V by 0 bases and J by 0 bases, and 4 bases separated the two germline ends. CDR3 size: 14 residues. Germline-derived CDR1 and CDR2 are SEHNR and FQNEAQ (reference sequence). CDR3 in DNA: TGTGCCAGCAGCTTAGCGGCTAGCACAGATACGCAGTATTTT. Its protein product is CASSLAASTDTQYF. The full variable domain, rest sourced from reference TRBV7-9 and TRBJ2-3, is DTGVSQNPRHKITKRGQNVTFRCDPISEHNRLYWYRQTLGQGPEFLTYFQNEAQLEKSRLLSDRFSAERPKGSFSTLEIQRTEQGDSAMYLCASSLAASTDTQYFGPGTRLTVL.

V and J are TRBV6-5 and TRBJ2-1, with 12 positions matching TRBD2. Per the germline V gene, CDR1 is MNHEY and CDR2 is SVGAGI. This CDR3 is built from 14 residues. The J segment lost 12 bases and the V segment lost 6 bases, leaving 9 bases of the junction unmatched. The CDR3 is CASRTPGLAGLQFF. The CDR3 DNA follows: TGTGCCAGCAGGACACCGGGACTAGCGGGCCTGCAGTTCTTC.

The chain recombines TRBV5-6 with TRBJ1-5; 9 nucleotides match TRBD1. The CDR3 consists of 16 residues. The germline V gene has CDR1 SGHDT and CDR2 YYEEEE. V dropped 4 bases and J dropped 3; count of bases not matched to a gene: 8. The CDR3 loop is CASSPGQGRINQPQHF. The CDR3 nucleotides read TGTGCCAGCAGCCCGGGACAGGGTCGGATCAATCAGCCCCAGCATTTT.

CDR3 amino acids: CAFSPGKFGLVGELFF. The CDR3 bases are TGTGCCTTCTCCCCCGGGAAATTCGGGTTGGTCGGGGAGCTGTTTTTT. The chain combines TRBV30 with TRBJ2-2; D perhaps matches TRBD2 (5 bases). Germline V gene data show CDR1 as GTSNPN and CDR2 as SVGIG (reference sequence). The CDR3 runs 16 residues. The V end was cut by 7 bases, the J end by 7 bases, with 25 bases between.

The chain carries TRBV7-2 and TRBJ2-2, with D maybe TRBD2 (5 bases). CDR3 length: 15 amino acids. Germline loops: CDR1 SGHTA, CDR2 FQGNSA. The V and J ends lost 4 bases and 4 bases respectively, with 13 bases between them. The CDR3 sequence is CASSSSLAGTGELFF. For the CDR3, the DNA is TGTGCCAGCAGCTCATCGCTAGCAGGCACCGGGGAGCTGTTTTTT. Full variable domain (rest looked up from reference TRBV7-2 and TRBJ2-2): GAGVSQSPSNKVTEKGKDVELRCDPISGHTALYWYRQSLGQGLEFLIYFQGNSAPDKSGLPSDRFSAERTGGSVSTLTIQRTQQEDSAVYLCASSSSLAGTGELFFGEGSRLTVL.

This chain connects TRBV11-2 to TRBJ2-5; D perhaps matches TRBD2 (5 bases). V lost 5 bases to trimming and J lost 5 bases, with 21 bases between them. Germline CDR1 is SGHAT and CDR2 is FQNNGV. The CDR3 length is 16 residues. The CDR3 region is CASSDFRSSRFETQYF. In DNA, the CDR3 is TGTGCCAGCAGCGACTTCAGGTCTAGCCGGTTCGAGACCCAGTACTTC.